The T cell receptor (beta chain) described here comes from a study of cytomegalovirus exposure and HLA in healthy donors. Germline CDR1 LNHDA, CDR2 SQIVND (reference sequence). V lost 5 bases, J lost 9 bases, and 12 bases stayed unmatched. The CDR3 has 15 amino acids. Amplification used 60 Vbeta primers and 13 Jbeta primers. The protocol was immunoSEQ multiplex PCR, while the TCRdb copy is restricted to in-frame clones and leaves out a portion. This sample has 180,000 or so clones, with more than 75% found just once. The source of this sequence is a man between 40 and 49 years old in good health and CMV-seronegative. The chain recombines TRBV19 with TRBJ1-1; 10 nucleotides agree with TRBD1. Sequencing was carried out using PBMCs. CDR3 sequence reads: CASSPKDRGVEKAFF. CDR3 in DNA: TGTGCCAGTAGTCCTAAGGACAGGGGGGTAGAGAAAGCTTTCTTT.